The next 3 T cell receptor beta chains were all read from a single sample in a study of blood T cells in healthy people across ages. The use of a sample-barcoded 5' primer and a J-beta primer mix characterized a second PCR of roughly 6 to 11 cycles. TCRdb reanalysed the 5' RACE reads using MiXCR and keeps one entry per CDR3 protein. The sample has just under 900,000 distinct CDR3 sequences; around 28% are singletons. Sequenced sample: blood. The receptors were sampled from a woman older than 75 in good health.

This clonotype was counted many times. V and J are TRBV12-3 or TRBV12-4 and TRBJ2-7, with 8 bases matching TRBD2. V was clipped by 4 bases and J by 6 bases; unmatched bases: 8. The CDR3 has 14 residues. The CDR3, as DNA: TGTGCCAGCAGTTCCTGGACTAGCTTCTCCGAGCAGTACTTC. Translation: CASSSWTSFSEQYF.

This clonotype was observed many times. The V and J genes are TRBV20-1 and TRBJ2-7; no reliable D call. From germline, CDR1 is DFQATT and CDR2 SNEGSKA (reference sequence). This CDR3 spans 11 amino acids. Trimming removed 3 bases from V and 3 bases from J, with 6 bases in between. The CDR3 nucleotides are TGCAGTGCTAGGTCCATCTACGAGCAGTACTTC. Amino acid sequence: CSARSIYEQYF.

J is TRBJ2-7 and V is TRBV19; D could derive from TRBD1 or TRBD2 (6 bases each). The germline CDR1 and CDR2 sequences are LNHDA and SQIVND (reference sequence). With 3 bases removed from V and 10 bases from J, the gap between germline ends came to 22 bases. CDR3 length: 15 amino acids. CDR3 sequence (DNA): TGTGCCAGTAGTATCTTTCACAGGGATCCGGGGGCCCAGTACTTC. It translates to CASSIFHRDPGAQYF.